This passage covers 2 T cell receptor beta chains from one sample sequenced in a study of T cells after posttransplantation cyclophosphamide. Sampled 1 year posttransplant, controls received myeloablative marrow transplants, methotrexate and a calcineurin inhibitor. Profiling relied on immunoSEQ multiplex PCR, and the TCRdb table lists in-frame clones only, not all of them. The profile shows around 3,600 clones, about 81% of them singletons. The sequencing used PBMCs, collected after allogeneic stem cell transplant with calcineurin inhibitor and methotrexate. The receptors were sampled from a female patient in her fifties who received an allogeneic stem cell transplant from an unrelated donor, was CMV-positive, and had acute and chronic GVHD. Among the T cells, some may be from the graft donor.

This chain links TRBV6-1 with TRBJ2-1; TRBD2 matches at 11 bases. The ends lost 6 bases at V and 9 bases at J; junction bases unmatched: 10. CDR1 is MNHNS, CDR2 SASEGT, per germline. This CDR3 is built from 15 residues. CDR3 protein: CASSPTSGSSTEQFF. For the CDR3, the DNA is TGTGCCAGCAGCCCTACTAGCGGGAGTTCTACTGAGCAGTTCTTC.

V and J are TRBV5-4 and TRBJ2-7; 14 bases agree with TRBD2. The junction had 5 bases not matched to a gene; V was cut back by 0 bases and J by 3 bases. The CDR3 is made up of 17 amino acids. Germline CDR1 SGHNT, CDR2 YYREEE (reference sequence). CDR3: CASSLGLAGGPVYEQYF. The CDR3 nucleotides are TGTGCCAGCAGCTTGGGACTAGCGGGAGGGCCGGTCTACGAGCAGTACTTC.